This T cell receptor (beta chain) was sequenced during a study of blood T cell repertoires in COVID-19. For the study at large: The United States, Italy and Spain supplied acute and convalescent COVID-19 samples. PBMCs, B-cell-depleted T cells, or T cells were the source of the cDNA or gDNA that made up the material.

Original methodology: Scientists estimated how many nucleated cells there were by amplifying reference gene primers. Clones were read by immunoSEQ multiplex PCR, and TCRdb kept only the in-frame ones, dropping some. The D gene and trimming were derived from the DNA, and the V and J assignments and clone size from that table. The sample has about 150,000 clones; 87% are singletons. V was pared by 8 bases and J by 11 bases, with 14 bases between. The CDR3 has 11 residues. From germline, CDR1 is LNHDA and CDR2 SQIVND (reference sequence). Input material: peripheral blood. The chain joins TRBV19 to TRBJ2-3; the D gene is possibly TRBD1 (8 bases). This receptor was obtained from a woman aged 45-59 years with acute or convalescent COVID-19. The chain's CDR3 is CASRAGQEQYF. CDR3 bases: TGTGCCAGTCGAGCGGGACAGGAGCAGTATTTT.